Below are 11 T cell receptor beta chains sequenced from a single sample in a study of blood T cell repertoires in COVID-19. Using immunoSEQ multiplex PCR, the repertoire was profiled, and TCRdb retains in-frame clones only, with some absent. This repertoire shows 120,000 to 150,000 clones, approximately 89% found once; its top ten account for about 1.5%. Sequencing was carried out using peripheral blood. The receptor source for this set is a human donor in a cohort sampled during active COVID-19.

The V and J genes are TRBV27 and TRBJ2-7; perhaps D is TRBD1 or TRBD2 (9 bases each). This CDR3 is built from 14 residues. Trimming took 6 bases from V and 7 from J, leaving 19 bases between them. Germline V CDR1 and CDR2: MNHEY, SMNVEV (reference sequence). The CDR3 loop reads CASRGTGSGREQYF. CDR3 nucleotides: TGTGCCAGCAGGGGGACAGGGAGCGGGAGGGAGCAGTACTTC.

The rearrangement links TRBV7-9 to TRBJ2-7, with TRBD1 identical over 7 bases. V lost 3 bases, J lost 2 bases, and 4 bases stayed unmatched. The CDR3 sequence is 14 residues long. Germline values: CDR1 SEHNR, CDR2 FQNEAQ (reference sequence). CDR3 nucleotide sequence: TGTGCCAGCAGCTTCCGGGACAGAGCCTACGAGCAGTACTTC. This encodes CASSFRDRAYEQYF.

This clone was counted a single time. DNA for the CDR3: TGTGCCAGCAGCAAAATTATTCACCCGGGGAGTACCTACGAGCAGTACTTC. Its protein product is CASSKIIHPGSTYEQYF. The rearrangement uses TRBV21-1 and TRBJ2-7; TRBD2, the table's D call, lacks a check against the DNA. TRBV21-1 is recorded as a pseudogene. This CDR3 contains 17 residues.

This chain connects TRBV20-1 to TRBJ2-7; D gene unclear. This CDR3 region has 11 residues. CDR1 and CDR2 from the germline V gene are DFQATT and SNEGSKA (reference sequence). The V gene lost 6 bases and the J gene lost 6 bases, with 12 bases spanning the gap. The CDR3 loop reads CSARSGSEQYF. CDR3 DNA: TGCAGTGCCCGGTCGGGTAGCGAGCAGTACTTC.

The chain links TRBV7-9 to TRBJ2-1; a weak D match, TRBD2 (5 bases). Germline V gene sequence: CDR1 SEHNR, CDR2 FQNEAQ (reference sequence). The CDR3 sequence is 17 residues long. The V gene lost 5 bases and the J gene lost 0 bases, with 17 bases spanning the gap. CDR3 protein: CASSAREPGSSYNEQFF. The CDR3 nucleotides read TGTGCCAGCAGCGCCAGAGAACCGGGAAGCTCCTACAATGAGCAGTTCTTC.

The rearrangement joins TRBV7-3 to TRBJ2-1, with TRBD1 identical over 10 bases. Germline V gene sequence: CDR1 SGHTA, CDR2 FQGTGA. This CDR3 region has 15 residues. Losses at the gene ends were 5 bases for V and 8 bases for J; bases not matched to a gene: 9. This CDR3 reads CASSRGGQGPYEQFF. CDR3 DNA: TGTGCCAGCAGCCGTGGGGGACAGGGGCCCTATGAGCAGTTCTTC.

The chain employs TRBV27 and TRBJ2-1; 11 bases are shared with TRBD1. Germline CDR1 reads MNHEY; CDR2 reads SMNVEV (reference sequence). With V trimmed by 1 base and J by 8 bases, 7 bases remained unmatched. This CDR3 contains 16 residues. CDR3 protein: CASSLFGQGAIDEQFF. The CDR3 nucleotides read TGTGCCAGCAGTTTATTTGGACAGGGGGCGATAGATGAGCAGTTCTTC.

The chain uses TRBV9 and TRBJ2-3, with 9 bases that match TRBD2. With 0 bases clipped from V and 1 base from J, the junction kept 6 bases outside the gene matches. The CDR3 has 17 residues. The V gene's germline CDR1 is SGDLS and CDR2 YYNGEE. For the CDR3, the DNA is TGTGCCAGCAGCGTAGGGCGGGGGGGGCTCGGCACAGATACGCAGTATTTT. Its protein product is CASSVGRGGLGTDTQYF.

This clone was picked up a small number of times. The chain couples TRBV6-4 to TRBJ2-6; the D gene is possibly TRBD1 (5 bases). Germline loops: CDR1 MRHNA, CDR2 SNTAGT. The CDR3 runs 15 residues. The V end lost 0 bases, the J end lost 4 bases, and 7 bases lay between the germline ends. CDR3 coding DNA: TGTGCCAGCAGTGACTCCCAGGGAGGGGCCAACGTCCTGACTTTC. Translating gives CASSDSQGGANVLTF.

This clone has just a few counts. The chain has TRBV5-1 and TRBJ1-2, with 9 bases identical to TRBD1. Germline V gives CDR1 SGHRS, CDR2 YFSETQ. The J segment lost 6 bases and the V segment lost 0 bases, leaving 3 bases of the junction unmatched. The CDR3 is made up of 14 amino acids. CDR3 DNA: TGCGCCAGCAGCTTGGCGGGGACAGGGAATGGCTACACCTTC. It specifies CASSLAGTGNGYTF.

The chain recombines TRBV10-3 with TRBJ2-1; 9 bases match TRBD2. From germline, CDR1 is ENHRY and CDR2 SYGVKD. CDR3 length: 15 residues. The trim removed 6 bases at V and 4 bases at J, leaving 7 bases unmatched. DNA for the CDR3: TGTGCCATCAGAGAGCGGGGGGTGCTATACAATGAGCAGTTCTTC. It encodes CAIRERGVLYNEQFF.